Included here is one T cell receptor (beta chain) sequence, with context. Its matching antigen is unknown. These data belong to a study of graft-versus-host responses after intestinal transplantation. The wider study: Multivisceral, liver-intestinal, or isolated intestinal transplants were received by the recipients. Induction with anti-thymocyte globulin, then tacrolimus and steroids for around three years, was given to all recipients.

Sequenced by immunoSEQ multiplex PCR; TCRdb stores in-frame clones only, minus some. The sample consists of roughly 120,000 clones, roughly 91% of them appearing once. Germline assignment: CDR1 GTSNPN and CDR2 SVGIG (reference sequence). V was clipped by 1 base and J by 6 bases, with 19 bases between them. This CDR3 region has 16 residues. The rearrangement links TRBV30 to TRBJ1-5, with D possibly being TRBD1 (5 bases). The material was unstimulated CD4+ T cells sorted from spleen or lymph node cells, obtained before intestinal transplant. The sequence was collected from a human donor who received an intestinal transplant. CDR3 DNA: TGTGCCTGGAGTGAGGGTAGCCAGGCGGGGGGTCAGCCCCAGCATTTT. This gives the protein CAWSEGSQAGGQPQHF.